What follows are 14 T cell receptor beta chains derived from one specimen sequenced in a study of cytomegalovirus exposure and HLA in healthy donors (TCRdb year 2017). Library preparation was by the immunoSEQ multiplex PCR assay. For the multiplex PCR, a mixture combining 60 forward primers for TCR Vbeta segments and 13 reverse primers for TCR Jbeta segments was used. Here the immuneACCESS table is served through TCRdb, limited to in-frame sequences with V and J called. Missing clones are a known gap in these copies; in checked studies unresolved V genes cover under half, and the rest lacks a known reason. The sample's table covers 40,000 or so clones. Over 1% of the sample comes from the top ten. The sample consisted of PBMCs. The source is a man aged 25 to 45 in good health and CMV-seronegative.

The V and J genes are TRBV29-1 and TRBJ2-2, with D possibly matching TRBD1 (6 bases). The CDR3 spans 14 residues. CDR1 and CDR2 (germline): SQVTM, ANQGSEA. V shed 4 bases and J shed 3 bases, with 12 bases lying between them. CDR3 DNA sequence: TGCAGCGTTGTACAGGGTATGGACACCGGGGAGCTGTTTTTT. Translation gives CSVVQGMDTGELFF.

The rearrangement links TRBV11-2 to TRBJ1-1; TRBD1 aligns across 9 bases. Germline trimming cut 0 bases from V and 0 bases from J; bases unmatched to any gene: 5. This CDR3 region has 17 residues. Germline assignment: CDR1 SGHAT and CDR2 FQNNGV. In DNA form, the CDR3 reads TGTGCCAGCAGCTTAGAGATCGGACAGGGGTTGAACACTGAAGCTTTCTTT. Its translation: CASSLEIGQGLNTEAFF. The variable domain in full, completed from reference TRBV11-2 and TRBJ1-1, reads EAGVAQSPRYKIIEKRQSVAFWCNPISGHATLYWYQQILGQGPKLLIQFQNNGVVDDSQLPKDRFSAERLKGVDSTLKIQPAKLEDSAVYLCASSLEIGQGLNTEAFFGQGTRLTVV.

The chain joins TRBV15 to TRBJ2-2; D ambiguous. With 1 base removed from V and 6 bases from J, the gap between germline ends came to 3 bases. Germline CDR1 LNHNV, CDR2 YYDKDF (reference sequence). The CDR3 has 12 amino acids. The CDR3 nucleotides are TGTGCCACCAGCAGAGTAGCCGGGGAGCTGTTTTTT. Encoded protein: CATSRVAGELFF.

The chain carries TRBV19 and TRBJ2-7; TRBD1 aligns across 8 bases. Germline-derived CDR1 and CDR2 are LNHDA and SQIVND (reference sequence). J lost 6 bases, V lost 9 bases, and 4 bases had no gene match. The CDR3 spans 11 residues. The CDR3 sequence is CASKQGGEQYF. CDR3 nucleotides: TGTGCCAGCAAACAGGGGGGCGAGCAGTACTTC.

V is TRBV6-6 and J is TRBJ2-1, with D possibly TRBD2 on 6 matching bases. Between the trimmed V and J ends, which lost 4 bases and 10 bases, there was a span of 14 bases. The germline V gene encodes CDR1 MNHNY and CDR2 SVGAGI (reference sequence). This CDR3 has 13 residues. The CDR3 protein is CASSSISGGEQFF. In nucleotides, the CDR3 is TGTGCCAGCAGTTCTATCTCCGGGGGAGAGCAGTTCTTC.

V gene TRBV7-6 combines with J gene TRBJ2-6; 9 nucleotides line up with TRBD1. This CDR3 has 17 residues. The V gene end was trimmed by 3 bases and the J gene end by 4 bases; junction bases not matched to a gene: 7. Germline-derived CDR1 and CDR2 are SGHVS and FNYEAQ. The CDR3 spells CASSLGQGAAGANVLTF. For the CDR3, the DNA is TGTGCCAGCAGCTTGGGACAGGGCGCGGCGGGGGCCAACGTCCTGACTTTC.

The rearrangement joins TRBV5-1 to TRBJ1-3; no firm D call. The germline V gene has CDR1 SGHRS and CDR2 YFSETQ. This CDR3 is built from 15 residues. V was trimmed by 0 bases and J by 1 base, leaving 8 bases between them. CDR3: CASSLAFTSGNTIYF. The CDR3 region has the DNA TGCGCCAGCAGCTTGGCCTTCACATCTGGAAACACCATATATTTT.

V is TRBV13 and J is TRBJ2-7; 11 bases map to TRBD2. The CDR3 loop spans 14 amino acids. CDR1 and CDR2 from the germline V gene are PRHDT and FYEKMQ (reference sequence). V trimming: 3 bases; J trimming: 6 bases; junction bases outside the gene matches: 4. Here the CDR3 DNA reads TGTGCCAGCAGCTTTAGCGGGAGGGCCTCCGAGCAGTACTTC. This translates into CASSFSGRASEQYF.

The V and J genes are TRBV18 and TRBJ1-2; D is undetermined. This CDR3 spans 13 amino acids. Germline V CDR1 and CDR2: KGHSH, LQKENI. Trimming stripped 6 bases from V and 5 bases from J, with 13 bases between. The CDR3 DNA is TGTGCCAGCTCCGAGGCAGAAACATATGGCTACACCTTC. Protein sequence: CASSEAETYGYTF.

The chain uses TRBV29-1 and TRBJ1-1, with D unresolved. Germline loops: CDR1 SQVTM, CDR2 ANQGSEA. V lost 7 bases and J lost 6, with 24 bases in between. CDR3 length: 15 amino acids. The DNA for the CDR3 is TGCAGCGCCTTTGAAGATCTTTTGAGGTCATCTGAAGCTTTCTTT. Protein product: CSAFEDLLRSSEAFF. The variable domain in full, with the rest retrieved from reference TRBV29-1 and TRBJ1-1, is SAVISQKPSRDICQRGTSLTIQCQVDSQVTMMFWYRQQPGQSLTLIATANQGSEATYESGFVIDKFPISRPNLTFSTLTVSNMSPEDSSIYLCSAFEDLLRSSEAFFGQGTRLTVV.

The chain joins TRBV30 to TRBJ2-1; TRBD2 agrees at 7 bases. The CDR3 length is 14 residues. The V and J ends lost 2 bases and 4 bases, in that order; junction bases with no gene match: 5. Per the germline V gene, CDR1 is GTSNPN and CDR2 is SVGIG (reference sequence). CDR3 bases: TGTGCCTGGAGTCCGAGCGGGGTATACAATGAGCAGTTCTTC. Translation: CAWSPSGVYNEQFF.

CDR3 in DNA: TGCGCCAGCAGCCAAGCGGAGGGTTTATATGACGAGCAGTACTTC. This codes for CASSQAEGLYDEQYF. J is TRBJ2-7 and V is TRBV4-1; a possible D gene is TRBD2 (6 bases). From germline, CDR1 is MGHRA and CDR2 YSYEKL. V lost 1 base and J lost 5, with 15 bases in between. The CDR3 spans 15 residues.

The V gene is TRBV4-3, the J gene TRBJ2-5; D is perhaps TRBD1 (5 bases). The CDR3 loop spans 13 amino acids. Trimming left V 4 bases short and J 5 bases short, with 11 bases between. Germline CDR1 reads LGHNA; CDR2 reads YSLEER. CDR3 in DNA: TGCGCCAGCAGCCTGACAGCTAGGGAGACCCAGTACTTC. The encoded protein is CASSLTARETQYF.

This chain links TRBV4-3 with TRBJ1-2; unclear D gene. Germline-derived CDR1 and CDR2 are LGHNA and YSLEER. V lost 4 bases to trimming and J lost 4 bases, with 13 bases between them. This CDR3 is built from 14 residues. CDR3 in amino acids: CASSLEDRGYGYTF. CDR3 bases: TGCGCCAGCAGCCTAGAAGATAGAGGCTATGGCTACACCTTC.